This TCR beta chain was documented in a study of shared clonotypes between healthy human individuals. Genomic DNA of each subset was evenly split across several immunoSEQ plates. Using immunoSEQ multiplex PCR, the repertoire was profiled, and TCRdb retains in-frame clones only, with some absent. The profile shows nearly 600,000 clones, roughly 95% of them singletons. Naive CD8 cells lacked CD45RO and underwent positive selection for CCR7, leaving out terminally differentiated effector memory CD45RA+ cells. CDR3 length: 15 amino acids. The germline V gene has CDR1 SGHRS and CDR2 YFSETQ. This sequence was found in a woman aged 25 to 39 in good health. The source material was naive CD8+ T cells sorted from blood. The chain carries TRBV5-1 and TRBJ2-5, with 8 bases lining up with TRBD1. The last part of the DNA fits TRBJ2-7 better; the J call may be wrong. CDR3 in DNA: TGCGCCAGCAGCTGGGGGACAGGCGGCACCTACGAGCAGTACTTC. Its protein is CASSWGTGGTYEQYF.